This section outlines one T cell receptor (beta chain) sequence together with its context. No antigen is known for it. Base qualities are not at hand, and no much larger clone is one base apart. Deletion took 2 bases off V and 6 bases off J, with a span of 11 bases between the germline ends. The CDR1 and CDR2 encoded by the germline V gene are MDHEN and SYDVKM. The CDR3 sequence holds 13 residues, the cysteine and phenylalanine included. The kept DNA is CDR3 alone, 39 bases in frame from the first base. The data belong to a study of cytomegalovirus exposure and HLA in healthy donors (dated by TCRdb to the late 2010s). Describing the broader study: The 550 to 750 repertoires of the first cohort and the roughly 120 validation repertoires were produced on the same platform, according to a later analysis. The study aimed to test whether signatures of past pathogen exposure could be identified by cataloging public T cell receptors. Besides the first cohort of approximately 670 subjects, a separate validation cohort made up of roughly 120 different subjects was used. High-throughput TCR immunosequencing, statistical association of individual TCRs with disease status, and machine learning were combined to predict cytomegalovirus infection status.

General study outcomes and caveats: Most TCR sequences were seen in very few donors, while some public TCRs were found in many individuals. A total of about 180 TCR beta chains were listed by the study as associated with cytomegalovirus. The classifier was reported to diagnose cytomegalovirus status with high specificity and sensitivity in both the original and validation cohorts. In vitro tests confirmed that three of the cytomegalovirus-associated TCR beta chains recognize cytomegalovirus antigens. The validation cohort had no HLA typing available for a later analysis, so co-occurrence within that cohort was assessed over all 130 or so repertoires. Of the cluster scores, about 94% were above 0 in a later analysis, which found that TCRs clustered in the first cohort also tended to co-occur in the 130 or so validation repertoires. According to the authors, the approach could potentially be generalized to other disease states and immunological phenotypes.

Separate from the roughly 650-subject first cohort, the validation cohort of 95 to 150 subjects was the group to which the donors belonged. The method behind the library was the immunoSEQ multiplex PCR assay. Regarding the original processing steps: A statistical classification framework was built for diagnosing cytomegalovirus status from the catalog of TCR beta chain sequences. Held by TCRdb, this immuneACCESS table contains in-frame sequences only and omits some clones. Under half of the omission traces to an unresolved V gene where checked; the cause of the rest is unknown. That table gives V, J and clone size, and the DNA gave D and trimming. This sample has about 110,000 clones in its table, and roughly 90% of those were observed once. The biggest ten clones account for about 2% of the sample.

The specimen sequenced was PBMCs. Recombination linked TRBV28 to TRBJ2-7, with the D gene not clear enough to name. The TCR originated in a young woman in good health and CMV-seronegative. The nucleotide sequence reads as follows: TGTGCCAGCAGTTTAGGCCTAGTAGGCGAGCAGTACTTC. This encodes CASSLGLVGEQYF.